The present T cell receptor beta chain was sequenced within a study of T cells in Graves' hyperthyroidism and ophthalmopathy. The study's findings and limits: Ophthalmopathy, as predicted by the model, came a median roughly 6.3 months after the prediction. Most clonotypes that expanded in the thyroid above 0.001 also showed up in blood. Ophthalmopathy and stable hyperthyroidism were separated by a 13 V-J model.

RNA transcripts served as the template for amplifying TCR beta CDR3 regions. HTBI primers were employed in a first-round RT-PCR of the TCR CDR3. TCRdb used MiXCR to reprocess the multiplex PCR reads, holding one entry per CDR3 protein. This table has about 570,000 distinct CDR3 sequences, more than 45% appearing once. Diagnoses used clinical symptoms, serum thyroxine and TRAb, thyroid ultrasound and orbital computed tomography. As to this clonotype: What it recognizes is unknown.

The sequencing input was peripheral blood or thyroid tissue (not recorded which). The clonotype was recovered from an adult woman with Graves' disease, either hyperthyroidism or ophthalmopathy (not recorded which).

CDR3 DNA: TGCAGCGTCAATCTTCGACAGGGAGGTGGCTACACCTTC. Residues: CSVNLRQGGGYTF. The chain carries TRBV29-1 and TRBJ1-2; TRBD1 agrees at 7 bases. The CDR3 runs 13 residues. CDR1 SQVTM and CDR2 ANQGSEA come from the germline V gene. The junction had 11 bases not matched to a gene; V was cut back by 6 bases and J by 7 bases.